The 14 T cell receptor beta chains below come from one sample, sequenced in a study of blood T cell repertoires in COVID-19. The repertoire was sequenced with immunoSEQ multiplex PCR; TCRdb's copy has only in-frame clones and lacks some. The data hold fewer than 70,000 clones, with 80% to 90% observed a single time. What was sequenced was peripheral blood. The source is a middle-aged man with active COVID-19.

This chain uses TRBV7-9 with TRBJ2-6, with D unclear. The V end lost 5 bases, the J end lost 4 bases, and 12 bases lay between the germline ends. The CDR3 has 15 residues. Germline loops: CDR1 SEHNR, CDR2 FQNEAQ (reference sequence). The CDR3 coding sequence is TGTGCCAGCAGCCTAGTCCCGTCCGGGGCCAACGTCCTGACTTTC. Encoded protein: CASSLVPSGANVLTF.

The chain joins TRBV10-3 to TRBJ2-7; no clear D. The CDR3 loop spans 13 amino acids. CDR1 and CDR2 (germline): ENHRY, SYGVKD. V shed 9 bases and J shed 1 base, with 13 bases lying between them. The CDR3, as DNA: TGTGCCATGGGTCCTCACAGTTCCTACGAGCAGTACTTC. Protein: CAMGPHSSYEQYF.

The V call is TRBV18, the J call TRBJ1-2, with 7 bases fitting TRBD1. The germline CDR1 and CDR2 sequences are KGHSH and LQKENI. CDR3 size: 18 residues. With V trimmed by 6 bases and J by 0 bases, 16 bases remained unmatched. The CDR3 reads CASSLDGTVSVSNYGYTF. The CDR3 coding sequence is TGTGCCAGCTCGCTCGACGGGACAGTATCCGTTTCTAACTATGGCTACACCTTC.

This clone appeared a few times. This chain connects TRBV30 to TRBJ2-1; TRBD1 aligns across 9 bases. The CDR3 length is 14 residues. CDR1 is GTSNPN, CDR2 SVGIG, per germline (reference sequence). The V segment lost 4 bases and the J segment 6 bases; nucleotides outside the gene matches: 7. CDR3 in DNA: TGTGCCTGGAATCCTCGGACAGGGGCCAATGAGCAGTTCTTC. Its translation is CAWNPRTGANEQFF.

V is TRBV7-6 and J is TRBJ2-1, with 12 bases identical to TRBD1. With V trimmed by 4 bases and J by 5 bases, 12 bases remained unmatched. Germline values: CDR1 SGHVS, CDR2 FNYEAQ. The CDR3 has 18 residues. The CDR3 DNA reads TGTGCCAGCAGCTCCGGGACAGGGGGCGCGTGGGGGAACAATGAGCAGTTCTTC. Translating it yields CASSSGTGGAWGNNEQFF.

This clone was seen more than once but under ten times. Given the absence of the conserved phenylalanine or tryptophan at the CDR3 end, a read error is likely. The limits of the CDR3 on the DNA are not certain, so only TCRdb's listed CDR3 is given. The V gene is TRBV2, the J gene TRBJ1-1; the D call of TRBD1 is as the table states it, not checked on the DNA. The CDR3 numbers 14 amino acids, ends counted. Germline values: CDR1 SNHLY, CDR2 FYNNEI. The CDR3: CASQAGVRTSGGPG.

This clone came up once. The V call is TRBV11-2, the J call TRBJ2-7; 7 positions agree with TRBD1. Per germline, CDR1 SGHAT and CDR2 FQNNGV. The CDR3 runs to 15 residues. V gave up 5 bases and J gave up 7 bases; unmatched junction bases: 14. The CDR3 protein is CASSLPGTERGEQYF. In DNA form, the CDR3 reads TGTGCCAGCAGCCTCCCCGGGACAGAACGGGGAGAGCAGTACTTC.

The CDR3 is CASSMSYRGAGNTIYF. The CDR3 DNA follows: TGTGCCAGTAGTATGAGCTACAGGGGAGCTGGAAACACCATATATTTT. The chain is built from TRBV19 and TRBJ1-3; 7 nucleotides agree with TRBD1. Germline V gene lookup returns CDR1 LNHDA and CDR2 SQIVND (reference sequence). CDR3 size: 16 residues. Trimming took 3 bases from V and 2 from J; bases not matched to a gene: 7. The full variable domain, rest sourced from reference TRBV19 and TRBJ1-3, is DGGITQSPKYLFRKEGQNVTLSCEQNLNHDAMYWYRQDPGQGLRLIYYSQIVNDFQKGDIAEGYSVSREKKESFPLTVTSAQKNPTAFYLCASSMSYRGAGNTIYFGEGSWLTVV.

The chain links TRBV4-1 to TRBJ2-3, with 9 nucleotides matching TRBD2. CDR1 is MGHRA, CDR2 YSYEKL, per germline. The CDR3 consists of 19 residues. Trimming at V came to 0 bases and at J to 2 bases, leaving 12 bases not matched to a gene. The DNA of the CDR3 is TGCGCCAGCAGCCAAGATCGACGCGGGGGGGCCTCGCTCACAGATACGCAGTATTTT. Protein sequence: CASSQDRRGGASLTDTQYF.

CDR3 sequence: CASRRTRGEKLFF. CDR3 bases: TGTGCCAGTAGGAGGACCCGGGGTGAAAAACTGTTTTTT. This chain connects TRBV19 to TRBJ1-4; the D is unclear. The CDR3 is made up of 13 amino acids. V lost 6 bases and J 7 bases, leaving 12 bases between the germline ends. Germline V CDR1 and CDR2: LNHDA, SQIVND (reference sequence).

The V call is TRBV7-9, the J call TRBJ1-6; D unclear. With 9 bases removed from V and 9 bases from J, the gap between germline ends came to 21 bases. CDR1 is SEHNR and CDR2 is FQNEAQ in the germline V gene (reference sequence). The CDR3 has 15 amino acids. The CDR3, as DNA: TGTGCCAGTCTCTCGGAGAGATTTCTGCGTTCACCCCTCCACTTT. Encoded protein: CASLSERFLRSPLHF.

J is TRBJ2-7 and V is TRBV7-2, with D tentatively TRBD1 (6 bases). The CDR3 covers 15 residues. Germline assignment: CDR1 SGHTA and CDR2 FQGNSA. V lost 5 bases and J 3 bases, leaving 17 bases between the germline ends. CDR3 loop: CASSRHRDIYYEQYF. DNA of the CDR3: TGTGCCAGCAGCCGGCATCGGGACATTTACTACGAGCAGTACTTC.

The chain links TRBV27 to TRBJ1-2; TRBD1 aligns across 9 bases. Germline CDR1 is MNHEY and CDR2 is SMNVEV (reference sequence). The trim removed 3 bases at V and 5 bases at J, leaving 1 base unmatched. The CDR3 length is 13 residues. CDR3 sequence: CASSFGQGYGYTF. CDR3 nucleotides: TGTGCCAGCAGTTTCGGACAGGGGTATGGCTACACCTTC.

This sequence joins TRBV6-5 and TRBJ2-5; D not certain. Trimming left V 4 bases short and J 4 bases short, with 4 bases between. Germline CDR1 and CDR2: MNHEY and SVGAGI. The CDR3 totals 11 residues. The CDR3 DNA reads TGTGCCAGCAGTTCAGGAGAGACCCAGTACTTC. Its protein product is CASSSGETQYF.